These 25 T cell receptor beta chains were sequenced from one sample in a study of T cells in women clearing cervical HPV infection. Generated by immunoSEQ multiplex PCR, the TCRdb table keeps only in-frame clones and is missing some. This table holds more than 9,500 clones. The sequencing input was blood buffy coat. The receptor set was obtained from a woman aged 18-70 years with a cervical HPV16 infection that either progressed to CIN3+ or cleared (not recorded which).

A note on this clone: The CDR3 extends 3 residues past the end of the read, so its final part is completed from the germline J gene. The chain employs TRBV6-2 or TRBV6-3 and TRBJ2-3; D is possibly TRBD2 (7 bases). V shed 2 bases and J shed 2 bases, with 17 bases lying between them. Germline V gives CDR1 MNHEY, CDR2 SVGEGT. The CDR3 consists of 17 residues. The CDR3 protein is CASSYIPTGGPTDTQYF. The part of the CDR3 DNA that was read is TGTGCCAGCAGTTACATCCCCACCGGGGGGCCCACAGATACG.

Regarding this clone: Read sequence stops 3 residues before the CDR3 end, and the germline J gene provides the missing end. This sequence joins TRBV7-9 and TRBJ1-2; D gene ambiguous. This CDR3 is 15 amino acids long. The germline V gene has CDR1 SEHNR and CDR2 FQNEAQ (reference sequence). CDR3 loop: CASSLYNRFTDTYTF. The CDR3 bases that were read are TGTGCCAGCAGCTTATATAACAGATTCACAGATACC.

In the case of this clone: Sequencing ends 3 residues short of the CDR3 end; the germline J gene provides the rest. The rearrangement joins TRBV7-2 to TRBJ1-5; unclear D gene. Germline V gene data show CDR1 as SGHTA and CDR2 as FQGNSA. This CDR3 has 12 residues. V gave up 1 base and J gave up 7 bases, with 5 bases separating them. The part of the CDR3 DNA that was read is TGTGCCAGCAGCTTAGGCGGCCAGCCC. Translating it yields CASSLGGQP. The entire CDR3 protein reads CASSLGGQPQHF. The full variable domain, rest sourced from reference TRBV7-2 and TRBJ1-5, is GAGVSQSPSNKVTEKGKDVELRCDPISGHTALYWYRQSLGQGLEFLIYFQGNSAPDKSGLPSDRFSAERTGGSVSTLTIQRTQQEDSAVYLCASSLGGQPQHFGDGTRLSIL.

Worth noting for this clone: The sequence runs out 3 residues before the end of the CDR3; the remainder is reconstructed from the germline J gene. V and J are TRBV19 and TRBJ1-1; 7 bases match TRBD1. Germline trimming cut 8 bases from V and 1 base from J; bases unmatched to any gene: 1. CDR1 is LNHDA and CDR2 is SQIVND in the germline V gene (reference sequence). The CDR3 is 12 amino acids. CDR3 amino acids: CASWTGNTEAFF. The CDR3 DNA, read in part, is TGTGCCAGTTGGACAGGGAACACTGAA.

With regard to this clone: The missing CDR3 end, 3 residues past where the read stops, is filled in from the germline J gene. The V gene is TRBV2, the J gene TRBJ2-5, with D hard to call. There are 13 residues in the CDR3. V lost 7 bases and J lost 3, with 12 bases in between. CDR1 and CDR2 from the germline V gene are SNHLY and FYNNEI. CDR3 sequence reads: CASNERREETQYF. CDR3 bases read: TGTGCCAGCAACGAGAGACGGGAAGAGACC.

As concerns this clone: The read stops 3 residues short of the end of the CDR3; the missing end is completed from the germline J gene. J is TRBJ2-1 and V is TRBV27; TRBD1 aligns across 8 bases. Unmatched junction bases numbered 9, after V lost 5 bases and J lost 9 bases. CDR1 MNHEY and CDR2 SMNVEV come from the germline V gene (reference sequence). This CDR3 has 14 amino acids. The CDR3: CASSPETGVSEQFF. CDR3 DNA (partial): TGTGCCAGCAGTCCCGAGACAGGGGTTTCTGAG.

Comments on this clone: The CDR3 is cut off 3 residues early in the read; its end comes from the germline J gene. This rearrangement joins TRBV5-1 to TRBJ2-2, with 7 bases that match TRBD1. The CDR3 totals 13 residues. Germline loops: CDR1 SGHRS, CDR2 YFSETQ. The sequenced CDR3 bases are TGCGCCAGCAGCTGGAACAGGGGTGAAAAG. Residues: CASSWNRGEK. The entire CDR3 protein reads CASSWNRGEKLFF.

On this clone itself: The read ends 3 residues shy of where the CDR3 ends; the end is completed using the germline J gene. The chain couples TRBV7-9 to TRBJ1-2; D not certain. This CDR3 contains 14 residues. Germline V gene lookup returns CDR1 SEHNR and CDR2 FQNEAQ (reference sequence). CDR3 bases read: TGTGCCAGCAGCTCCGCAATCCCCGCGGCCGAC. It specifies CASSSAIPAAD. The full CDR3 sequence reads CASSSAIPAADYTF.

To note about this clone: The CDR3 end falls 3 residues outside the read, so it is completed with the germline J gene. The gene calls are TRBV6-1 and TRBJ2-7; tentative D call: TRBD2 (5 bases). The CDR3 totals 16 residues. Germline lookup yields CDR1 MNHNS and CDR2 SASEGT. Trimming took off 2 bases at V and 1 base at J, with 15 bases between the two ends. CDR3 sequence reads: CASSENGVLGSYEQYF. Incomplete CDR3 DNA: TGTGCCAGCAGTGAAAATGGGGTACTAGGGTCCTACGAG.

Comment on this clone: The identical CDR3 is also encoded by other nucleotide sequences in the sample. CDR3 DNA, as far as it was read: TGTGCCAGCAGCTGGGGACTAGCGGCCCAAGAGACC. Protein sequence: CASSWGLAAQET. The whole CDR3 region reads CASSWGLAAQETAFF. V and J are TRBV7-9 and TRBJ1-1; TRBD1 might be the D (5 bases). Sequencing ends 3 residues short of the CDR3 end; the germline J gene provides the rest. The CDR3 runs to 15 residues. The germline V gene encodes CDR1 SEHNR and CDR2 FQNEAQ (reference sequence).

Its frequency marks this clone as medium-sized. With the read ending 3 residues before the CDR3 end, the germline J gene is used to fill in that end. The rearrangement links TRBV6-2 or TRBV6-3 to TRBJ2-3; no reliable D call. Trimming cost V 2 bases and J 6 bases, with 15 bases left between them. The germline V gene has CDR1 MNHEY and CDR2 SVGEGT. The CDR3 is 15 residues long. This CDR3 reads CASSYGLLLPDTQYF. The sequenced part of the CDR3 DNA is TGTGCCAGCAGTTACGGTCTCTTACTCCCGGATACG.

Regarding this clone: With the read ending 3 residues before the CDR3 end, the germline J gene is used to fill in that end. This sequence joins TRBV7-2 and TRBJ2-2; D is uncertain. The CDR3 extends over 15 amino acids. Germline lookup yields CDR1 SGHTA and CDR2 FQGNSA. Trimming removed 5 bases from V and 0 bases from J, with 10 bases in between. The sequenced part of the CDR3 DNA is TGTGCCAGCAGCCCATTACACACGAACACCGGGGAG. It codes for CASSPLHTNTGE. The entire CDR3 sequence reads CASSPLHTNTGELFF.

Concerning this clone itself: The CDR3 extends 3 residues past the end of the read, so its final part is completed from the germline J gene. The rearrangement joins TRBV20-1 to TRBJ2-5; maybe TRBD1 (6 bases). V lost 1 base to trimming and J lost 5 bases, with 11 bases between them. This CDR3 is 13 amino acids long. Germline CDR1 and CDR2: DFQATT and SNEGSKA (reference sequence). The CDR3 loop reads CSARVTGSETQYF. Incomplete CDR3 DNA: TGCAGTGCTAGAGTAACAGGGTCGGAGACC.

In the case of this clone: The read gets to within 3 residues of the CDR3 end, and the germline J gene fills in the rest. The V gene is TRBV2, the J gene TRBJ2-5; 10 bases line up with TRBD2. With 4 bases clipped from V and 1 base from J, the junction kept 15 bases outside the gene matches. The CDR3 has 19 residues. Germline CDR1 SNHLY, CDR2 FYNNEI. CDR3 bases read: TGTGCCAGCAGTGGGTCCCTAGCGGGAGCCGGTGACTTCCAAGAGACC. This encodes CASSGSLAGAGDFQET. From start to end, the CDR3 is CASSGSLAGAGDFQETQYF. Combining the CDR3 with reference TRBV2 and TRBJ2-5 gives the whole variable domain EPEVTQTPSHQVTQMGQEVILRCVPISNHLYFYWYRQILGQKVEFLVSFYNNEISEKSEIFDDQFSVERPDGSNFTLKIRSTKLEDSAMYFCASSGSLAGAGDFQETQYFGPGTRLLVL.

In the case of this clone: The read ends 3 residues before the CDR3 terminus; that terminus is restored from the germline J gene. The chain couples TRBV5-5 to TRBJ2-7, with D unresolved. Trimming took 0 bases from V and 3 from J, leaving 7 bases between them. This CDR3 spans 13 amino acids. The germline gives CDR1 SGHKS, CDR2 YYEKEE (reference sequence). CDR3 sequence: CASSLAPNYEQYF. CDR3 DNA (partial): TGTGCCAGCAGCTTGGCCCCTAACTACGAG. Based on the CDR3 plus reference TRBV5-5 and TRBJ2-7, the full variable domain is DAGVTQSPTHLIKTRGQQVTLRCSPISGHKSVSWYQQVLGQGPQFIFQYYEKEERGRGNFPDRFSARQFPNYSSELNVNALLLGDSALYLCASSLAPNYEQYFGPGTRLTVT.

Worth noting for this clone: The read ends 3 residues shy of where the CDR3 ends; the end is completed using the germline J gene. The chain employs TRBV11-2 and TRBJ2-2; D not resolved. Germline lookup yields CDR1 SGHAT and CDR2 FQNNGV. CDR3 length: 13 residues. V lost 3 bases and J lost 4, with 6 bases in between. The CDR3 DNA, read in part, is TGTGCCAGCAGCTTTCGCGTCACCGGGGAG. Its protein is CASSFRVTGE. The whole CDR3 sequence reads CASSFRVTGELFF.

With respect to this clone: The observed sequence ends 3 residues before the CDR3 terminus, with the missing tail filled in from the germline J gene. The chain links TRBV7-2 to TRBJ1-1, with D perhaps TRBD1 (5 bases). The ends were cut back, 4 bases at V and 1 base at J, with 13 bases in the middle. Per the germline V gene, CDR1 is SGHTA and CDR2 is FQGNSA. This CDR3 is built from 15 residues. The CDR3 DNA, read in part, is TGTGCCAGCAGCTGGGGCCCGAACCAGAACACTGAA. It yields the protein CASSWGPNQNTE. The CDR3, in full, reads CASSWGPNQNTEAFF.

As to this clone: The read comes to an end 3 residues before the CDR3 does, leaving the germline J gene to fill in the end. The chain employs TRBV13 and TRBJ1-1; D unresolved. The CDR3 spans 13 residues. Germline V gene lookup returns CDR1 PRHDT and CDR2 FYEKMQ (reference sequence). V dropped 2 bases and J dropped 4 bases, with 8 bases sitting between them. CDR3: CASSLQESTEAFF. The part of the CDR3 DNA that was read is TGTGCCAGCAGCTTACAGGAAAGCACTGAA.

The DNA read from the CDR3 is TGTGCCAGCAGGACCCCCCGGACAGGGGGCAATGAACCG. Translation gives CASRTPRTGGNEP. The full CDR3 protein is CASRTPRTGGNEPLFF. The chain uses TRBV6-2 or TRBV6-3 and TRBJ2-2, with TRBD1 matching 11 bases. The read ends 3 residues before the CDR3 terminus; that terminus is restored from the germline J gene. The CDR3 length is 16 residues. Per the germline V gene, CDR1 is MNHEY and CDR2 is SVGEGT.

With respect to this clone: The read ends 3 residues before the CDR3 terminus; that terminus is restored from the germline J gene. The chain carries TRBV5-1 and TRBJ1-2; D not resolved. The CDR3 is 13 residues long. Trimming pared 4 bases from V and 7 bases from J, leaving 14 bases between. The germline gives CDR1 SGHRS, CDR2 YFSETQ. The CDR3 loop is CASSPSGQSGYTF. Incomplete CDR3 DNA: TGCGCCAGCAGCCCGAGTGGGCAGAGTGGC.

The DNA read from the CDR3 is TGCAGCGGAGGGGGGGACTGGGGCTACGAG. Encoded protein: CSGGGDWGYE. The CDR3, in full, reads CSGGGDWGYEQYF. The V and J genes are TRBV29-1 and TRBJ2-7; a weak D match, TRBD2 (7 bases). The read ends 3 residues shy of where the CDR3 ends; the end is completed using the germline J gene. The germline V gene encodes CDR1 SQVTM and CDR2 ANQGSEA. CDR3 length: 13 residues. The germline V and J ends were trimmed by 7 bases and 3 bases, with 16 bases remaining between them.

Incomplete CDR3 DNA: TGCGCCAGCAGGAAGGACAGGGGGTTACCTGCA. Translation: CASRKDRGLPA. From start to end, the CDR3 is CASRKDRGLPAAFF. The chain joins TRBV10-1 to TRBJ1-1, with 10 bases matching TRBD1. The read halts 3 residues ahead of the CDR3 end, with the missing end drawn from the germline J gene. The length of the CDR3 is 14 residues. Per the germline V gene, CDR1 is WNHNN and CDR2 is SYGVQD (reference sequence).

Details on this clone: An end of the junction does not agree with germline; a read error may underlie this. From the germline J gene comes the end of the CDR3, since the read stops 3 residues before it. The same CDR3 arises from other DNA sequences in this sample as well. The gene calls are TRBV30 and TRBJ1-3; the match to TRBD1 covers 7 bases. This CDR3 is built from 13 residues. Germline V gene data show CDR1 as GTSNPN and CDR2 as SVGIG (reference sequence). The CDR3 loop is CACATGVGNTIYF. The covered CDR3 bases are TGTGCCTGTGCAACAGGGGTTGGAAACACT.

Note on this clone: With the read ending 3 residues before the CDR3 end, the germline J gene is used to fill in that end. This sequence joins TRBV11-2 and TRBJ2-2; 7 bases line up with TRBD1. Germline V gene lookup returns CDR1 SGHAT and CDR2 FQNNGV. The junction had 5 bases not matched to a gene; V was cut back by 5 bases and J by 5 bases. The CDR3 is made up of 14 amino acids. The covered CDR3 bases are TGTGCCAGCAGCCGAAACAGGGGAACCGGGGAG. Translating it yields CASSRNRGTGE. The whole CDR3 protein is CASSRNRGTGELFF.

Comments on this clone: The read terminates 3 residues before the CDR3 end, so the remaining end is supplied by the germline J gene. This chain links TRBV2 with TRBJ1-5, with a possible D match to TRBD1 (5 bases). CDR3 length: 13 residues. The V gene lost 2 bases and the J gene lost 5 bases, with 7 bases spanning the gap. The germline V gene has CDR1 SNHLY and CDR2 FYNNEI. This chain's CDR3 is CASSESGYQPQHF. Incomplete CDR3 DNA: TGTGCCAGCAGTGAATCAGGGTATCAGCCC.